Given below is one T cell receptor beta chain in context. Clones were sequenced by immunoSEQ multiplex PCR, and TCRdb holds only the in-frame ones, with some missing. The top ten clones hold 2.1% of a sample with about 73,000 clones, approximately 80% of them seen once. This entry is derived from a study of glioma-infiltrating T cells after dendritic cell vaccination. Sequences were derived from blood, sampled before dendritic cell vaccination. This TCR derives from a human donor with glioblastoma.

The CDR3 is CAISESTTGPNSHSNQPQHF. DNA for the CDR3: TGTGCCATCAGTGAGTCGACGACAGGTCCCAATAGCCATAGCAATCAGCCCCAGCATTTT. The rearrangement joins TRBV10-3 to TRBJ1-5; D is possibly TRBD1 (6 bases). This CDR3 spans 20 amino acids. Germline V gene sequence: CDR1 ENHRY, CDR2 SYGVKD. The V gene lost 0 bases and the J gene lost 0 bases, with 21 bases spanning the gap.